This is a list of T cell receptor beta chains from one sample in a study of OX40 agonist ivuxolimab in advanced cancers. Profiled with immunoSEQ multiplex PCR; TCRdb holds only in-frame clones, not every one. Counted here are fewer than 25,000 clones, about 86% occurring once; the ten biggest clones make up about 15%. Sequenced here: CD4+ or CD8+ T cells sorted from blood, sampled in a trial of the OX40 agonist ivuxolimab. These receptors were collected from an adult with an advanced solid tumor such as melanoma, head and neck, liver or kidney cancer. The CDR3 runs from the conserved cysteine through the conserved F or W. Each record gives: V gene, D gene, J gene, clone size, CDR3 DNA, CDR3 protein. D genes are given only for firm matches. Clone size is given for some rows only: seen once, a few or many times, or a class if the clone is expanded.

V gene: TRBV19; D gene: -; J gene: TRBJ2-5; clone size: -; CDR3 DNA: TGTGCCAGTAGTATAGATACGGGAGTTATGGAGACCCAGTACTTC; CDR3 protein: CASSIDTGVMETQYF
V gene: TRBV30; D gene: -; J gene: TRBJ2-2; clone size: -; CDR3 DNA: TGTGCCTGGACTGTAGGAATGGGGTTCGGGGAGCTGTTTTTT; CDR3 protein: CAWTVGMGFGELFF
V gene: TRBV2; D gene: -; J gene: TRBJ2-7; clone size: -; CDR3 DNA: TGTGCCAGCAGTCCGACTAGCTACGAGCAGTACTTC; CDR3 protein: CASSPTSYEQYF
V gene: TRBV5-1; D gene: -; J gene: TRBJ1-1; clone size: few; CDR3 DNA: TGCGCCAGCAGCTTGGAGGGCGGGGGAGAGGCTTTCTTT; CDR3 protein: CASSLEGGGEAFF
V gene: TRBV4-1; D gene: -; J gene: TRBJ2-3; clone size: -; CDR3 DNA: TGCGCCAGCAGCCAACATGTCGACATCACAGATACGCAGTATTTT; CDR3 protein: CASSQHVDITDTQYF
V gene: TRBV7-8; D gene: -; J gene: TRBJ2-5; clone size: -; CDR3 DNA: TGTGCCAGCAGCTTAGGGGATTCAAGGCAAGAGACCCAGTACTTC; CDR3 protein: CASSLGDSRQETQYF
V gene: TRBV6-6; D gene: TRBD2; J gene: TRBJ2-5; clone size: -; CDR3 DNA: TGTGCCAGCAGCCTGGGACTAGCGGGACAAGAGACCCAGTACTTC; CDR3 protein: CASSLGLAGQETQYF
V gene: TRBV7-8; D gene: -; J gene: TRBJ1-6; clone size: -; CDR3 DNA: TGTGCCAGCAGCTTGCAGGCAGAATCACCCCTCCACTTT; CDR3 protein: CASSLQAESPLHF
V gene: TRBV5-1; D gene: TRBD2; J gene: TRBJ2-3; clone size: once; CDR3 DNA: TGCGCCAGCAGCAGACTAGCGGGAGTGGCAGATACGCAGTATTTT; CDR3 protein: CASSRLAGVADTQYF
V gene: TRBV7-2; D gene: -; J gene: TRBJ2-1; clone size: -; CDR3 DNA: TGTGCCAGCAGCTTAGCCACCCCGGGACTGAGGGTTCGGGAGCAGTTCTTC; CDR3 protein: CASSLATPGLRVREQFF
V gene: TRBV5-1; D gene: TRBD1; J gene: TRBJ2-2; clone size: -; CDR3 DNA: TGCGCCAGCACCCAACAGGGGAGCGACACCGGGGAGCTGTTTTTT; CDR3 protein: CASTQQGSDTGELFF
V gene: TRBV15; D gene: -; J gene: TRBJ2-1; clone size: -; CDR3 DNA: TGTGCCACCAGCAGAGATGCCCAGGTAGGGTACAATGAGCAGTTCTTC; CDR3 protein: CATSRDAQVGYNEQFF
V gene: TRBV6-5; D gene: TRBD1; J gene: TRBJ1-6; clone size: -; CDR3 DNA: TGTGCCAGCAGTTCAACAGGGGGCTCTCCTAATTCACCCCTCCACTTT; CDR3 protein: CASSSTGGSPNSPLHF